This passage covers 10 T cell receptor beta chains from one sample sequenced in a study of beta chain features in type 1 diabetes. Every bit of the isolated RNA underwent reverse transcription, so sequencing read expressed TCRB transcripts. Sequenced by immunoSEQ multiplex PCR; TCRdb stores in-frame clones only, minus some. This sample has 150,000 to 190,000 clones, with around 8% found just once. Sequenced input: central memory CD4+ T cells from blood. Source of these receptors: a man aged 18 to 35 in good health.

The sample holds a few counts of this clone. The chain recombines TRBV19 with TRBJ1-5; D possibly corresponds to TRBD1 (5 bases). The CDR3 contains 15 residues. CDR1 and CDR2 (germline): LNHDA, SQIVND (reference sequence). V lost 4 bases, J lost 0 bases, and 10 bases lay in between. CDR3 amino acids: CASSTQTVSNQPQHF. CDR3 bases: TGTGCCAGTAGTACCCAGACAGTTAGCAATCAGCCCCAGCATTTT.

The chain employs TRBV27 and TRBJ2-1; 11 bases are a match to TRBD2. Germline trimming cut 6 bases from V and 4 bases from J; bases unmatched to any gene: 5. The CDR3 runs 15 residues. Per germline, CDR1 MNHEY and CDR2 SMNVEV (reference sequence). The CDR3 coding sequence is TGTGCCAGCAGGTATAGCGGGAGGGTATACAATGAGCAGTTCTTC. Residues: CASRYSGRVYNEQFF.

J is TRBJ1-5 and V is TRBV28; 8 bases match TRBD1. J was trimmed by 4 bases and V by 4 bases; bases with no gene match: 12. Germline CDR1 MDHEN, CDR2 SYDVKM. This CDR3 has 17 residues. The CDR3 sequence is CASSSRPDRGPNQPQHF. The CDR3 nucleotides are TGTGCCAGCAGTTCCCGGCCTGACAGGGGACCAAATCAGCCCCAGCATTTT.

In this sample, this clone turned up a few times. V is TRBV27 and J is TRBJ1-2, with TRBD1 matching 9 bases. Germline lookup yields CDR1 MNHEY and CDR2 SMNVEV (reference sequence). Germline trimming cut 6 bases from V and 3 bases from J; bases unmatched to any gene: 5. This CDR3 has 14 residues. CDR3 bases: TGTGCCAGCAGCCCGACAGGGGGATACTATGGCTACACCTTC. Its translation is CASSPTGGYYGYTF.

Here the CDR3 reads CASSRTSVSYNEQFF. In nucleotides, the CDR3 is TGTGCCAGCAGTCGGACTAGCGTCTCCTACAATGAGCAGTTCTTC. The chain is built from TRBV7-2 and TRBJ2-1, with 9 bases identical to TRBD2. Trimming removed 6 bases from V and 0 bases from J; junction bases left unmatched: 3. Germline assignment: CDR1 SGHTA and CDR2 FQGNSA. The CDR3 length is 15 residues.

This clone was counted a few times. V is TRBV30 and J is TRBJ1-1; D is uncertain. Looked up from germline, CDR1 is GTSNPN and CDR2 is SVGIG (reference sequence). The CDR3 loop spans 13 amino acids. The DNA for the CDR3 is TGTATCCTGAGGGCGACGGTAAGCACTGAAGCTTTCTTT. Translation: CILRATVSTEAFF.

This clone has more than one count but fewer than ten. V usage is TRBV7-2 and J usage is TRBJ1-5; D not certain. The CDR3 spans 13 residues. Germline values: CDR1 SGHTA, CDR2 FQGNSA. V was shortened by 1 base and J by 6 bases, with 7 bases between the two germline ends. The CDR3 nucleotides read TGTGCCAGCAGCTTAGTAGCGGTTCAGCCCCAGCATTTT. It yields the protein CASSLVAVQPQHF.

This clone was counted ten times or more. The V call is TRBV7-9, the J call TRBJ2-7, with no clear D. Germline V gene data show CDR1 as SEHNR and CDR2 as FQNEAQ (reference sequence). Trimming took off 3 bases at V and 6 bases at J, with 9 bases between the two ends. The CDR3 loop spans 12 amino acids. The CDR3 loop is CASSFSVSEQYF. DNA of the CDR3: TGTGCCAGCAGCTTCTCGGTTTCCGAGCAGTACTTC.

This clone has just a few counts. The genes are TRBV5-4 and TRBJ2-1; tentatively, D is TRBD2 (7 bases). V was clipped by 7 bases and J by 6 bases, with 20 bases between them. Germline values: CDR1 SGHNT, CDR2 YYREEE (reference sequence). The CDR3 covers 15 residues. DNA of the CDR3: TGTGCCAGCCGTGGGGGGGCCATCCTAGGCAATGAGCAGTTCTTC. This codes for CASRGGAILGNEQFF.

This clone was observed a few times. The CDR3 sequence is CASSRLAGAGELFF. The CDR3 DNA reads TGTGCCAGCAGCCGGCTAGCGGGCGCCGGGGAGCTGTTTTTT. V gene TRBV5-6 combines with J gene TRBJ2-2; 8 bases are a match to TRBD2. Germline lookup yields CDR1 SGHDT and CDR2 YYEEEE. The CDR3 has 14 residues. Unmatched junction bases numbered 5, after V lost 4 bases and J lost 6 bases.